One sample yielded the 25 T cell receptor beta chains listed below, sequenced in a study of cytomegalovirus exposure and HLA in healthy donors. The PCR contained 60 Vbeta and 13 Jbeta primers. The table came from immunoSEQ multiplex PCR; TCRdb's copy has only in-frame clones and leaves some out. The sample lists about 130,000 clones; about 69% were seen once. Sequences were obtained from PBMCs. The source is a man aged 30 to 45 in good health and CMV-seronegative.

V usage is TRBV4-3 and J usage is TRBJ1-5; 7 bases agree with TRBD1. Trimming cost V 3 bases and J 0 bases; bases outside gene matches: 2. The CDR3 runs to 15 residues. Germline values: CDR1 LGHNA, CDR2 YSLEER. The CDR3 DNA reads TGCGCCAGCAGCCAGGGGACAGATAGCAATCAGCCCCAGCATTTT. Amino acid sequence: CASSQGTDSNQPQHF.

In its sample, this clone was seen a few times. The CDR3 is CASSGGVFNQPQHF. DNA for the CDR3: TGTGCCAGCAGCGGGGGGGTTTTCAATCAGCCCCAGCATTTT. V usage is TRBV5-6 and J usage is TRBJ1-5, with D perhaps matching TRBD1 (5 bases). CDR1 and CDR2 (germline): SGHDT, YYEEEE. CDR3 size: 14 residues. Trimming took 4 bases from V and 3 from J, leaving 11 bases between them.

This clone came up once. This sequence joins TRBV29-1 and TRBJ1-4; D unclear. This CDR3 is 12 amino acids long. Per germline, CDR1 SQVTM and CDR2 ANQGSEA. V gave up 3 bases and J gave up 7 bases, with 9 bases separating them. DNA of the CDR3: TGCAGCGTTGAGAGAGGGAGTGAAAAACTGTTTTTT. This encodes CSVERGSEKLFF.

This clone was detected only once. The chain is built from TRBV30 and TRBJ2-1; unclear D gene. The germline CDR1 and CDR2 sequences are GTSNPN and SVGIG (reference sequence). CDR3 length equals 15 residues. Trimming took off 4 bases at V and 1 base at J, with 14 bases between the two ends. DNA for the CDR3: TGTGCCTGGAACGACGGCGGTGGGTCCTACAATGAGCAGTTCTTC. Its protein is CAWNDGGGSYNEQFF. Full variable domain (missing parts from reference TRBV30 and TRBJ2-1): SQTIHQWPATLVQPVGSPLSLECTVEGTSNPNLYWYRQAAGRGLQLLFYSVGIGQISSEVPQNLSASRPQDRQFILSSKKLLLSDSGFYLCAWNDGGGSYNEQFFGPGTRLTVL.

The CDR3 region has the DNA TGTGCCAGCAGCTCCCGGGGGGGAGGCTACACCTTC. It codes for CASSSRGGGYTF. The chain recombines TRBV7-3 with TRBJ1-2; D may be TRBD1 (5 bases). V dropped 4 bases and J dropped 8 bases, with 11 bases sitting between them. This CDR3 comprises 12 residues. The germline gives CDR1 SGHTA, CDR2 FQGTGA. Complete variable domain (other parts from reference TRBV7-3 and TRBJ1-2): GAGVSQTPSNKVTEKGKYVELRCDPISGHTALYWYRQSLGQGPEFLIYFQGTGAADDSGLPNDRFFAVRPEGSVSTLKIQRTERGDSAVYLCASSSRGGGYTFGSGTRLTVV.

The chain joins TRBV30 to TRBJ1-2; 9 bases line up with TRBD1. Per the germline V gene, CDR1 is GTSNPN and CDR2 is SVGIG (reference sequence). The V gene end was trimmed by 3 bases and the J gene end by 14 bases; junction bases not matched to a gene: 10. This CDR3 contains 12 residues. The CDR3 sequence: CAWSPGGQGATF. CDR3 nucleotides: TGTGCCTGGAGCCCCGGGGGACAGGGTGCGACCTTC.

The CDR3 loop is CASSPGTGVYYGYTF. In nucleotides, the CDR3 is TGTGCCAGCAGTCCCGGGACAGGGGTATACTATGGCTACACCTTC. The J gene is TRBJ1-2, the V gene TRBV6-5, with 10 bases that match TRBD1. Germline CDR1 reads MNHEY; CDR2 reads SVGAGI. V shed 5 bases, J shed 3 bases, and the junction held 6 bases outside the gene matches. The CDR3 totals 15 residues.

The rearrangement links TRBV28 to TRBJ2-5; 7 positions agree with TRBD1. CDR1 and CDR2 from the germline V gene are MDHEN and SYDVKM. The CDR3 has 15 residues. V gave up 6 bases and J gave up 4 bases; unmatched junction bases: 11. The CDR3 DNA sequence: TGTGCCAGCAGGAACACAGGACAGGTCGGAGAGACCCAGTACTTC. Protein: CASRNTGQVGETQYF.

As regards this clone: Other DNA sequences in the sample encode the same CDR3. The chain employs TRBV6-5 and TRBJ1-6; 7 bases map to TRBD1. V lost 6 bases, J lost 13 bases, and 12 bases stayed unmatched. Germline V gives CDR1 MNHEY, CDR2 SVGAGI. This CDR3 has 14 amino acids. CDR3 loop: CASRINRGRSPLHF. The CDR3 bases are TGTGCCAGCAGGATAAACAGGGGACGATCCCCCCTCCACTTT.

The genes are TRBV29-1 and TRBJ2-1; 9 positions match TRBD2. The CDR3 is 15 amino acids. The germline gives CDR1 SQVTM, CDR2 ANQGSEA. J was trimmed by 11 bases and V by 5 bases; bases with no gene match: 16. The CDR3 DNA follows: TGCAGCGTTTTTCTTATAGGGCGGGAGGGCCCAAAGCAGTTCTTC. Its translation: CSVFLIGREGPKQFF.

The chain has TRBV29-1 and TRBJ2-7; weak D call: TRBD1 (7 bases). The CDR3 loop spans 21 amino acids. V lost 0 bases to trimming and J lost 0 bases, with 30 bases between them. CDR1 is SQVTM and CDR2 is ANQGSEA in the germline V gene. This CDR3 reads CSVEEGRPIGTVRRDSYEQYF. DNA of the CDR3: TGCAGCGTTGAAGAGGGACGACCCATAGGGACAGTGAGGCGGGACTCCTACGAGCAGTACTTC.

V and J are TRBV2 and TRBJ2-7; D is possibly TRBD2 (6 bases). Germline V gene data show CDR1 as SNHLY and CDR2 as FYNNEI. The V gene lost 6 bases and the J gene lost 3 bases, with 6 bases spanning the gap. This CDR3 is 11 amino acids long. CDR3 nucleotide sequence: TGTGCCAGCAGGGACTACTACGAGCAGTACTTC. Protein sequence: CASRDYYEQYF.

V and J are TRBV6-1 and TRBJ1-2, with a possible D match to TRBD1 (6 bases). Germline V gives CDR1 MNHNS, CDR2 SASEGT. The V and J ends lost 2 bases and 8 bases respectively, with 15 bases between them. This CDR3 contains 14 residues. CDR3 nucleotide sequence: TGTGCCAGCAGTGAACAGACAGGCGCGTCAGGCTACACCTTC. Translating gives CASSEQTGASGYTF.

This clone appeared once. V usage is TRBV27 and J usage is TRBJ2-3, with 8 bases aligning to TRBD2. The V gene end was trimmed by 5 bases and the J gene end by 3 bases; junction bases not matched to a gene: 7. Germline values: CDR1 MNHEY, CDR2 SMNVEV (reference sequence). This CDR3 region has 15 residues. The CDR3 coding sequence is TGTGCCAGCAGTACGCCGGGACTAGAAACAGATACGCAGTATTTT. This encodes CASSTPGLETDTQYF.

The rearrangement joins TRBV5-1 to TRBJ1-1; TRBD1 is a possible D gene (5 bases). CDR3 length: 14 residues. Trimming stripped 4 bases from V and 6 bases from J, with 16 bases between. Germline values: CDR1 SGHRS, CDR2 YFSETQ. CDR3 region: CASSLGPGLPEAFF. As DNA, the CDR3 is TGCGCCAGCAGCCTCGGACCAGGGTTGCCTGAAGCTTTCTTT.

The chain combines TRBV7-9 with TRBJ2-3, with 7 bases fitting TRBD1. The CDR3 covers 16 residues. V was clipped by 5 bases and J by 4 bases; unmatched bases: 12. From germline, CDR1 is SEHNR and CDR2 FQNEAQ (reference sequence). The CDR3 nucleotides are TGTGCCAGCAGCGAGCGTCGGACAGGACTTGCAGATACGCAGTATTTT. This sequence encodes CASSERRTGLADTQYF.

This rearrangement joins TRBV28 to TRBJ1-1; no clear D gene. The germline gives CDR1 MDHEN, CDR2 SYDVKM. Trimming cost V 7 bases and J 6 bases, with 18 bases left between them. The CDR3 spans 14 residues. As DNA, the CDR3 is TGTGCCAGCACCTCGGAGGGTGCTAGGTCTGAAGCTTTCTTT. Translation: CASTSEGARSEAFF.

The sample holds a few counts of this clone. The rearrangement joins TRBV7-3 to TRBJ2-5, with 16 bases matching TRBD2. Germline CDR1 is SGHTA and CDR2 is FQGTGA. CDR3 size: 17 residues. Trimming removed 5 bases from V and 5 bases from J; junction bases left unmatched: 8. The DNA of the CDR3 is TGTGCCAGCAGCGTGGGACTAGCGGGAGGGAGGGGGGAGACCCAGTACTTC. It is translated as CASSVGLAGGRGETQYF.

The chain employs TRBV19 and TRBJ1-4; weak D call: TRBD1 (5 bases). This CDR3 contains 14 residues. The V gene's germline CDR1 is LNHDA and CDR2 SQIVND (reference sequence). Trimming stripped 4 bases from V and 2 bases from J, with 8 bases between. This CDR3 is CASSTGRTNEKLFF. The CDR3 nucleotides read TGTGCCAGTAGTACAGGGAGGACTAATGAAAAACTGTTTTTT.

J is TRBJ2-3 and V is TRBV29-1, with 9 positions matching TRBD1. J gave up 6 bases and V 6 bases, and 7 bases lay outside the gene matches. Germline loops: CDR1 SQVTM, CDR2 ANQGSEA. The length of the CDR3 is 13 residues. The CDR3 reads CSVETGGTDTQYF. Written as DNA, the CDR3 is TGCAGCGTAGAGACAGGGGGTACGGATACGCAGTATTTT.

This clone was seen only once. The chain carries TRBV28 and TRBJ1-2, with D possibly matching TRBD1 (6 bases). This CDR3 is 13 amino acids long. V lost 4 bases, J lost 7 bases, and 13 bases lay in between. Germline V lookup: CDR1 MDHEN, CDR2 SYDVKM. CDR3 in amino acids: CASSSGVVSGYTF. CDR3 bases: TGTGCCAGCAGTTCAGGGGTCGTAAGTGGCTACACCTTC.

This chain joins TRBV30 and TRBJ2-3, with TRBD1 identical over 7 bases. J lost 5 bases, V lost 1 base, and 6 bases had no gene match. Per germline, CDR1 GTSNPN and CDR2 SVGIG (reference sequence). The CDR3 is made up of 14 amino acids. The CDR3 nucleotides read TGTGCCTGGAGTGACAGGGGTGATGGAGATACGCAGTATTTT. Its translation: CAWSDRGDGDTQYF. Together with reference TRBV30 and TRBJ2-3, the CDR3 gives the full variable domain: SQTIHQWPATLVQPVGSPLSLECTVEGTSNPNLYWYRQAAGRGLQLLFYSVGIGQISSEVPQNLSASRPQDRQFILSSKKLLLSDSGFYLCAWSDRGDGDTQYFGPGTRLTVL.

CDR3 coding DNA: TGTGCCAGCAGCCGGGGGACAGGGGAAGGCCAGCCCCAGCATTTT. Protein sequence: CASSRGTGEGQPQHF. The chain recombines TRBV7-9 with TRBJ1-5, with 10 bases fitting TRBD1. Germline V gene sequence: CDR1 SEHNR, CDR2 FQNEAQ (reference sequence). With V trimmed by 5 bases and J by 7 bases, 8 bases remained unmatched. The CDR3 has 15 residues.

The CDR3 sequence: CASSSENSRVTEAFF. CDR3 nucleotide sequence: TGTGCCAGCAGCTCCGAGAACAGCCGAGTCACTGAAGCTTTCTTT. V is TRBV9 and J is TRBJ1-1; D remains unclear. Germline V gene lookup returns CDR1 SGDLS and CDR2 YYNGEE. This CDR3 region has 15 residues. V lost 4 bases to trimming and J lost 4 bases, with 17 bases between them.

CDR3 region: CASSPGGGREYEQYF. Here the CDR3 DNA reads TGTGCCAGCAGCCCGGGCGGGGGCAGGGAATACGAGCAGTACTTC. The rearrangement links TRBV13 to TRBJ2-7, with a tentative D call TRBD2 (7 bases). Trimming stripped 5 bases from V and 4 bases from J, with 18 bases between. The CDR3 consists of 15 residues. Germline V lookup: CDR1 PRHDT, CDR2 FYEKMQ (reference sequence).